The clone carrying this T cell receptor (beta chain) was detected a few times. This sample was included in a study of patients and donors after allogeneic stem cell transplantation. Using its own MiXCR run on the RT-PCR reads, TCRdb lists one record per CDR3 protein. The data hold about 200,000 distinct CDR3 sequences, with 35% to 50% observed a single time. The CDR3 loop spans 17 amino acids. Per germline, CDR1 KGHDR and CDR2 SFDVKD. V was pared by 1 base and J by 0 bases, with 12 bases between. The specimen sequenced was blood, either unsorted or a sorted T cell fraction (not recorded which). The rearrangement links TRBV24-1 to TRBJ1-5, with D possibly TRBD1 on 5 matching bases. The TCR originated in a human donor who was either an allogeneic HSCT recipient or a stem cell or donor lymphocyte infusion donor (not recorded which). It is not recorded whose cells these are; they may come from a transplant donor. The CDR3 loop reads CATSDFGRGDSNQPQHF. In DNA, the CDR3 is TGTGCCACCAGTGATTTTGGGCGGGGGGATAGCAATCAGCCCCAGCATTTT.